The subject of this entry is one TCR beta chain. This record belongs to a study of OX40 agonist ivuxolimab in advanced cancers. V trimming: 3 bases; J trimming: 3 bases; junction bases outside the gene matches: 9. Germline lookup yields CDR1 SGHNT and CDR2 YYREEE (reference sequence). The CDR3 length is 18 residues. The protocol was immunoSEQ multiplex PCR, while the TCRdb copy is restricted to in-frame clones and leaves out a portion. The sample records about 66,000 clones, roughly 89% being singletons. The chain employs TRBV5-4 and TRBJ2-5; 15 nucleotides agree with TRBD2. Sequences were derived from CD4+ or CD8+ T cells sorted from blood, sampled in a trial of the OX40 agonist ivuxolimab. This receptor was taken from an adult with an advanced solid tumor such as melanoma, head and neck, liver or kidney cancer. CDR3 nucleotides: TGTGCCAGCAGCTCTCTTTCTGGGACTAGCGGGGGGAAAGAGACCCAGTACTTC. Amino acid sequence: CASSSLSGTSGGKETQYF.